One and the same sample provided the 31 T cell receptor beta chains below, sequenced in a study of T cells in Graves' hyperthyroidism and ophthalmopathy. Amplification targeted TCR beta CDR3 regions from RNA transcripts. The TCR CDR3 first-round RT-PCR relied on the HTBI primer set. MiXCR, run by TCRdb on the multiplex PCR reads, gives a single entry per CDR3 protein. This table has roughly 660,000 distinct CDR3 sequences, 17% appearing once. The sample taken for sequencing was blood. Source of these receptors: a man aged 50 to 60 with Graves' hyperthyroidism.

This clonotype has only a few counts. A much larger clonotype is one base distant, so this may be a read error. The CDR3 here is CASSFFHRNEASF. The CDR3 region has the DNA TGTGCCAGCAGTTTCTTCCACAGAAATGAAGCTTCCTTT. The chain is built from TRBV28 and TRBJ1-1; no clear D gene. The germline V gene has CDR1 MDHEN and CDR2 SYDVKM. The length of the CDR3 is 13 residues.

This clonotype came up a few times. This sequence joins TRBV7-3 and TRBJ2-1, with TRBD2 matching 9 bases. In germline, CDR1 is SGHTA, CDR2 FQGTGA. This CDR3 is 16 amino acids long. V lost 1 base to trimming and J lost 10 bases; unmatched junction nucleotides: 11. Written as DNA, the CDR3 is TGTGCCAGCAGCTTAAATAGCGGGAGTTATTTGTTGGAGCAGTTCTTC. Residues: CASSLNSGSYLLEQFF.

The chain carries TRBV7-9 and TRBJ2-7, with D possibly called TRBD1 or TRBD2 (6 bases each). V was trimmed by 5 bases and J by 2 bases, leaving 13 bases between them. The CDR3 totals 14 residues. Germline lookup yields CDR1 SEHNR and CDR2 FQNEAQ (reference sequence). The CDR3 nucleotides read TGTGCCAGCAGCCCGGGGGCACACGCCTACGAGCAGTACTTC. Translating it yields CASSPGAHAYEQYF. Full variable domain (rest looked up from reference TRBV7-9 and TRBJ2-7): DTGVSQNPRHKITKRGQNVTFRCDPISEHNRLYWYRQTLGQGPEFLTYFQNEAQLEKSRLLSDRFSAERPKGSFSTLEIQRTEQGDSAMYLCASSPGAHAYEQYFGPGTRLTVT.

This clonotype was observed at least ten times. The rearrangement uses TRBV11-2 and TRBJ2-3; 8 bases align to TRBD1. Trimming took 0 bases from V and 5 from J; bases not matched to a gene: 10. The CDR3 is 17 residues long. CDR1 is SGHAT and CDR2 is FQNNGV in the germline V gene. The DNA for the CDR3 is TGTGCCAGCAGCTTAGAAACAGGCAGGGGGCGCAGAGATACGCAGTATTTT. It translates to CASSLETGRGRRDTQYF.

This clonotype was observed many times. The chain has TRBV7-2 and TRBJ2-1; 7 bases agree with TRBD2. The V segment lost 2 bases and the J segment 8 bases; nucleotides outside the gene matches: 3. Per germline, CDR1 SGHTA and CDR2 FQGNSA. This CDR3 region has 13 residues. The CDR3 reads CASSLSRGDEQFF. CDR3 in DNA: TGTGCCAGCAGCTTAAGTCGGGGGGATGAGCAGTTCTTC.

This chain uses TRBV3-1 with TRBJ2-1, with D perhaps being TRBD1 or TRBD2 (5 bases each). V was clipped by 0 bases and J by 3 bases, with 18 bases between them. Germline V CDR1 and CDR2: LGHDT, YNNKEL (reference sequence). CDR3 length equals 18 residues. CDR3 sequence: CASSQDWGAGRDYNEQFF. The CDR3 DNA follows: TGTGCCAGCAGCCAAGATTGGGGCGCGGGCCGCGACTACAATGAGCAGTTCTTC.

This clonotype has a handful of counts. This chain joins TRBV7-9 and TRBJ2-1; D might be TRBD2 (7 bases). Trimming took off 4 bases at V and 2 bases at J, with 12 bases between the two ends. This CDR3 spans 15 amino acids. CDR1 is SEHNR and CDR2 is FQNEAQ in the germline V gene (reference sequence). CDR3 sequence: CASSSLRGPYNEQFF. The CDR3 nucleotides are TGTGCCAGCAGCTCTCTGCGGGGGCCCTACAATGAGCAGTTCTTC. Full variable domain (missing parts from reference TRBV7-9 and TRBJ2-1): DTGVSQNPRHKITKRGQNVTFRCDPISEHNRLYWYRQTLGQGPEFLTYFQNEAQLEKSRLLSDRFSAERPKGSFSTLEIQRTEQGDSAMYLCASSSLRGPYNEQFFGPGTRLTVL.

This clonotype was picked up many times. The chain joins TRBV2 to TRBJ2-2; 7 nucleotides line up with TRBD2. The CDR3 contains 14 residues. The germline CDR1 and CDR2 sequences are SNHLY and FYNNEI. The V gene end was trimmed by 4 bases and the J gene end by 5 bases; junction bases not matched to a gene: 4. The CDR3, as DNA: TGTGCCAGCAGTGTTTGGGGAGGGACCGGGGAGCTGTTTTTT. This codes for CASSVWGGTGELFF.

This clonotype was seen only a few times. This chain uses TRBV28 with TRBJ2-2; D may match TRBD1 or TRBD2 (5 bases each). V shed 8 bases and J shed 5 bases, with 15 bases lying between them. Germline assignment: CDR1 MDHEN and CDR2 SYDVKM. This CDR3 is built from 14 residues. The CDR3 nucleotides read TGTGCCAGCGGGGGACCAGGACTTACCGGGGAGCTGTTTTTT. Protein sequence: CASGGPGLTGELFF.

The chain carries TRBV30 and TRBJ1-1; D is unclear. The CDR3 consists of 15 residues. The germline CDR1 and CDR2 sequences are GTSNPN and SVGIG (reference sequence). Trimming took 4 bases from V and 0 from J, leaving 15 bases between them. The CDR3 loop reads CAWIPAPLMNTEAFF. The CDR3 bases are TGTGCCTGGATCCCGGCCCCCCTTATGAACACTGAAGCTTTCTTT. Supplemented by reference TRBV30 and TRBJ1-1, the full variable domain reads SQTIHQWPATLVQPVGSPLSLECTVEGTSNPNLYWYRQAAGRGLQLLFYSVGIGQISSEVPQNLSASRPQDRQFILSSKKLLLSDSGFYLCAWIPAPLMNTEAFFGQGTRLTVV.

The chain couples TRBV20-1 to TRBJ1-1; no clear D gene. The CDR3 has 14 amino acids. Germline CDR1 DFQATT, CDR2 SNEGSKA (reference sequence). With 6 bases removed from V and 5 bases from J, the gap between germline ends came to 19 bases. CDR3 bases: TGCAGTGCAGAATTCGATCTAGGTAGGACTGAAGCTTTCTTT. Amino acid sequence: CSAEFDLGRTEAFF.

In regard to this clonotype: The junction departs from the called germline gene at one end, perhaps through a read error. The chain links TRBV9 to TRBJ2-1, with 15 bases fitting TRBD2. CDR1 SGDLS and CDR2 YYNGEE come from the germline V gene. The CDR3 loop spans 15 amino acids. The CDR3 is CTSSGGTSGRPEQFF. In DNA form, the CDR3 reads TGTACCAGCAGCGGGGGGACTAGCGGGAGGCCCGAGCAGTTCTTC.

DNA for the CDR3: TGTGCCAGCAGTTCCCCTGAGCAGTACTTC. Translated, it gives CASSSPEQYF. V gene TRBV27 combines with J gene TRBJ2-7; D is unresolved. Germline assignment: CDR1 MNHEY and CDR2 SMNVEV (reference sequence). The CDR3 is made up of 10 amino acids. Trimming shortened V by 4 bases and J by 7 bases, and 5 bases separated the two germline ends.

V gene TRBV2 combines with J gene TRBJ1-2, with D tentatively TRBD1 (6 bases). This CDR3 is 16 amino acids long. The germline CDR1 and CDR2 sequences are SNHLY and FYNNEI. Trimming shortened V by 8 bases and J by 7 bases, and 26 bases separated the two germline ends. CDR3 bases: TGTGCCAGCTCCGGGGGCCTCTCACCCGTGGGGGTTGGCTACACCTTC. This translates into CASSGGLSPVGVGYTF.

This clonotype showed up many times. The chain is built from TRBV6-1 and TRBJ2-2; 9 nucleotides align to TRBD1. From germline, CDR1 is MNHNS and CDR2 SASEGT. This CDR3 comprises 14 residues. V shed 6 bases and J 4 bases; nucleotides not matched to a gene: 3. CDR3 amino acids: CASSWDRATGELFF. The CDR3 DNA sequence: TGTGCCAGCAGCTGGGACAGGGCCACCGGGGAGCTGTTTTTT.

This clonotype was counted at least ten times. The rearrangement uses TRBV20-1 and TRBJ1-2; no definite D call. The CDR3 contains 14 residues. Germline lookup yields CDR1 DFQATT and CDR2 SNEGSKA (reference sequence). Trimming stripped 1 base from V and 7 bases from J, with 16 bases between. The CDR3 DNA reads as TGCAGTGCTAGAGCAGCGACCCTCCTGGGTGGCTACACCTTC. Protein: CSARAATLLGGYTF.

This clonotype was seen a few times. The V call is TRBV14, the J call TRBJ2-2; either TRBD1 or TRBD2 may supply D (5 bases each). V was cut by 2 bases and J by 4 bases, with 14 bases left in between. This CDR3 is 16 amino acids long. Germline lookup yields CDR1 SGHDN and CDR2 FVKESK. The CDR3 DNA sequence: TGTGCCAGCAGCCAACTTCCGGGACGCCGCACCGGGGAGCTGTTTTTT. This gives the protein CASSQLPGRRTGELFF. Combining the CDR3 with reference TRBV14 and TRBJ2-2 gives the whole variable domain EAGVTQFPSHSVIEKGQTVTLRCDPISGHDNLYWYRRVMGKEIKFLLHFVKESKQDESGMPNNRFLAERTGGTYSTLKVQPAELEDSGVYFCASSQLPGRRTGELFFGEGSRLTVL.

This clonotype was seen many times. V is TRBV6-5 and J is TRBJ2-4; 10 bases agree with TRBD2. This CDR3 comprises 16 residues. Losses at the gene ends were 1 base for V and 8 bases for J; bases not matched to a gene: 8. Per germline, CDR1 MNHEY and CDR2 SVGAGI. The CDR3 region has the DNA TGTGCCAGCAGTTACTTCCCTAGCGGGAGTCTTGACATTCAGTACTTC. Encoded protein: CASSYFPSGSLDIQYF.

This clonotype has ten or more counts. This sequence joins TRBV6-1 and TRBJ1-4; 7 nucleotides match TRBD1. With 6 bases clipped from V and 4 bases from J, the junction kept 17 bases outside the gene matches. The CDR3 is 18 amino acids. The germline CDR1 and CDR2 sequences are MNHNS and SASEGT. The CDR3 sequence is CASSRRGMGFRGNEKLFF. The DNA of the CDR3 is TGTGCCAGCAGCCGCAGGGGGATGGGGTTTCGGGGTAATGAAAAACTGTTTTTT.

V gene TRBV20-1 combines with J gene TRBJ2-7; 11 bases map to TRBD2. The length of the CDR3 is 15 residues. The junction had 7 bases not matched to a gene; V was cut back by 6 bases and J by 0 bases. From germline, CDR1 is DFQATT and CDR2 SNEGSKA (reference sequence). The CDR3 is CSAGTSGLSSYEQYF. As DNA, the CDR3 is TGCAGTGCAGGGACTAGCGGTCTTAGCTCCTACGAGCAGTACTTC.

The chain is built from TRBV19 and TRBJ2-1; possible D gene TRBD2, 6 bases. Trimming shortened V by 6 bases and J by 7 bases, and 13 bases separated the two germline ends. The CDR3 sequence is 13 residues long. The V gene's germline CDR1 is LNHDA and CDR2 SQIVND (reference sequence). CDR3 in amino acids: CASRIPGGNEQFF. The DNA for the CDR3 is TGTGCCAGTAGGATCCCCGGGGGAAATGAGCAGTTCTTC.

This clonotype occurred a few times. This chain links TRBV7-8 with TRBJ1-2; no firm D call. CDR1 and CDR2 from the germline V gene are SGHVS and FQNEAQ. The CDR3 spans 13 residues. Trimming removed 5 bases from V and 4 bases from J, with 11 bases in between. The CDR3 loop is CASSPALRYGYTF. The CDR3, as DNA: TGTGCCAGCAGCCCGGCGCTTCGCTATGGCTACACCTTC.

This clonotype was detected many times. V gene TRBV28 combines with J gene TRBJ2-5; D unclear. From germline, CDR1 is MDHEN and CDR2 SYDVKM. This CDR3 has 13 residues. Trimming took 6 bases from V and 4 from J, leaving 12 bases between them. CDR3 region: CASSPLAPETQYF. CDR3 DNA: TGTGCCAGCAGCCCCCTGGCCCCAGAGACCCAGTACTTC.

This clonotype showed up many times. This chain links TRBV2 with TRBJ1-1, with 12 bases lining up with TRBD1. The CDR3 runs to 15 residues. Germline values: CDR1 SNHLY, CDR2 FYNNEI. Trimming took 4 bases from V and 7 from J; bases not matched to a gene: 7. The CDR3 loop is CASSALGQGANEAFF. The DNA for the CDR3 is TGTGCCAGCAGTGCCCTGGGACAGGGGGCGAATGAAGCTTTCTTT.

The chain links TRBV7-8 to TRBJ1-1; a weak D match, TRBD1 (6 bases). With 1 base removed from V and 11 bases from J, the gap between germline ends came to 11 bases. The CDR3 sequence is 12 residues long. Per germline, CDR1 SGHVS and CDR2 FQNEAQ. For the CDR3, the DNA is TGTGCCAGCAGCTTAGATCCGGGGGCTGCTTTCTTT. It yields the protein CASSLDPGAAFF. The full variable domain, completed using reference TRBV7-8 and TRBJ1-1, is GAGVSQSPRYKVAKRGQDVALRCDPISGHVSLFWYQQALGQGPEFLTYFQNEAQLDKSGLPSDRFFAERPEGSVSTLKIQRTQQEDSAVYLCASSLDPGAAFFGQGTRLTVV.

This clonotype has a count of ten or more. The chain joins TRBV13 to TRBJ1-2; 8 bases fit TRBD1. The CDR3 consists of 14 residues. The germline V gene encodes CDR1 PRHDT and CDR2 FYEKMQ (reference sequence). V dropped 5 bases and J dropped 3; count of bases not matched to a gene: 5. The CDR3 loop is CASSTDRVDYGYTF. CDR3 nucleotide sequence: TGTGCCAGCAGCACGGACAGGGTCGACTATGGCTACACCTTC.

The V gene is TRBV10-2, the J gene TRBJ2-1, with a weak D call TRBD2 (7 bases). The CDR3 loop spans 15 amino acids. Germline V lookup: CDR1 WSHSY, CDR2 SAAADI. V was clipped by 8 bases and J by 4 bases, with 18 bases between them. Here the CDR3 reads CASSSGGAGYNEQFF. As DNA, the CDR3 is TGCGCCAGCTCAAGTGGGGGGGCGGGATACAATGAGCAGTTCTTC.

This clonotype was counted between two and nine times. The V call is TRBV25-1, the J call TRBJ1-1; D is uncertain. V lost 0 bases and J lost 1, with 12 bases in between. Germline V lookup: CDR1 MGHDK, CDR2 SYGVNS. The CDR3 consists of 16 residues. The CDR3 loop is CASSEYKNTANTEAFF. The CDR3 bases are TGTGCCAGCAGTGAATATAAAAATACCGCGAACACTGAAGCTTTCTTT.

This clonotype was seen a few times. The chain uses TRBV19 and TRBJ2-2; either TRBD1 or TRBD2 may fit D (5 bases each). The CDR3 covers 16 residues. Per germline, CDR1 LNHDA and CDR2 SQIVND (reference sequence). V was trimmed by 10 bases and J by 1 base, leaving 19 bases between them. In DNA, the CDR3 is TGTGCCACCATGCAATGGGGGACGGGGAACACCGGGGAGCTGTTTTTT. It codes for CATMQWGTGNTGELFF.

This clonotype was picked up many times. This chain connects TRBV7-8 to TRBJ2-5; D is unresolved. V gave up 2 bases and J gave up 0 bases, with 7 bases separating them. The CDR3 extends over 14 amino acids. In germline, CDR1 is SGHVS, CDR2 FQNEAQ. The CDR3 nucleotides read TGTGCCAGCAGCTTATGGCTGAACCAAGAGACCCAGTACTTC. Encoded protein: CASSLWLNQETQYF. Full variable domain (missing parts from reference TRBV7-8 and TRBJ2-5): GAGVSQSPRYKVAKRGQDVALRCDPISGHVSLFWYQQALGQGPEFLTYFQNEAQLDKSGLPSDRFFAERPEGSVSTLKIQRTQQEDSAVYLCASSLWLNQETQYFGPGTRLLVL.

The chain uses TRBV2 and TRBJ1-2, with D unresolved. The CDR3 totals 13 residues. V was pared by 6 bases and J by 6 bases, with 14 bases between. Per the germline V gene, CDR1 is SNHLY and CDR2 is FYNNEI. The CDR3 here is CASRPDTPHGYTF. As DNA, the CDR3 is TGTGCCAGCAGACCGGATACGCCCCATGGCTACACCTTC.